The subject of this entry is one T cell receptor (beta chain). Its antigen remains undetermined. Per-base quality was not reported, and no clone a single base away is much larger than it. This record comes from a study of OX40 agonist ivuxolimab in advanced cancers. About the investigation overall: The costimulatory receptor OX40 (CD134) was targeted by ivuxolimab, a fully human IgG2 agonistic monoclonal antibody. Intravenous ivuxolimab was administered to patients every 2 weeks at six dose levels: 0.01, 0.1, 0.3, 1.5, 3 and 10 mg/kg. Of the roughly 52 dose-escalation patients, hepatocellular carcinoma was present in around 20, melanoma in approximately 15, renal cell carcinoma in 9 and head and neck cancer in 9. In the dose-escalation cohort, 70% to 90% of patients were male, and the mean age was 60 years with a range of roughly 23 to 79. Prior anti-PD-1, anti-PD-L1 or anti-CTLA-4 therapy was permitted, and about two fifths of dose-escalation patients had received checkpoint inhibitors. Partial responses occurred in three dose-escalation patients: two with cutaneous melanoma and one with hepatocellular carcinoma. The purpose of peripheral TCRbeta sequencing was to test whether ivuxolimab changed TCR sequence diversity and led to clonal T-cell expansion. The monotherapy dose-escalation portion (N ≈ 52 patients) of the phase I ivuxolimab trial is reported in the paper.

Patients with a history of autoimmune disease or receiving systemic immunosuppression were excluded from the trial. Peripheral blood for TCR sequencing was collected from all dose cohorts at baseline, on cycle 4 day 1, and on cycle 7 day 1. The samples were drawn from a first-in-human, open-label, multicenter phase I dose-escalation trial of ivuxolimab. Adults with locally advanced or metastatic melanoma, renal cell, hepatocellular, or head and neck squamous cell carcinoma were enrolled in the trial. CD4+ and CD8+ T cells were sorted separately from peripheral blood before TCR sequencing. To sequence the TCRbeta CDR3 region, genomic DNA was isolated from the sorted cells. The immunoSEQ Assay was used to sequence the TCRbeta CDR3 regions. The table comes from immuneACCESS by way of TCRdb, which keeps in-frame sequences with V and J called. Part of the clones is missing from these tables; in studies checked, under half for an unresolved V gene and the rest for unknown reasons. The sample table contains 57,000 or so clones; only one count was recorded for 75% to 90% of them. The top ten clonotypes cover about 18% of the sample.

Overall results and qualifications from the work: At doses of 0.1 to 3.0 mg/kg, clonal expansion of both CD4+ and CD8+ T cells in blood was seen between baseline and week 6. Which antigens the clonally expanded peripheral T cells were specific for was not determined. After ivuxolimab, more expanded clones were found on average in CD8+ T cells than in CD4+ T cells. Low levels of normalized T-cell clonal expansion were also seen in some nonresponding patients. In partial responders in the 0.1-3.0 mg/kg groups, normalized peripheral clonal expansion was found to be among the lowest, especially among CD8+ T cells.

This clonotype was obtained from an adult with an advanced solid tumor such as melanoma, head and neck, liver or kidney cancer. Sequencing was performed on CD4+ or CD8+ T cells sorted from blood, taken in a trial of the OX40 agonist ivuxolimab.

Here is the DNA: TGCAGCGTTGAGGGCGCAGAACCCCCCGATACGCAGTATTTT. This yields the protein CSVEGAEPPDTQYF. This chain joins TRBV29-1 to TRBJ2-3, with the identity of the D gene unclear. From the cysteine through the phenylalanine, the CDR3 covers 14 amino acids. Of the read, only the CDR3 DNA is kept; its 42 bases are in frame from base 1. V drops 3 bases and J drops 6 bases, leaving 16 bases in between. Sequences SQVTM (CDR1) and ANQGSEA (CDR2) are obtained from the germline V gene.